This TCR beta chain was identified in a study of T cells in Graves' hyperthyroidism and ophthalmopathy. A Clinical Activity Score of at least 3, a NOSPECS grade of at least 4 and a duration under 3 months were recorded in the ophthalmopathy patients. Clinical symptoms, serum thyroxine and TRAb, thyroid ultrasound and orbital computed tomography were used for the diagnoses. Each 10 ml fresh peripheral blood draw supplied the PBMCs. V was pared by 2 bases and J by 9 bases, with 15 bases between. Germline assignment: CDR1 SGHTS and CDR2 YDEGEE. The CDR3 spans 15 residues. The CDR3 regions of TCR beta were amplified from RNA transcripts. The HTBI primer set was used in a first-round RT-PCR of the TCR CDR3. TCRdb passed the multiplex PCR reads through MiXCR, listing each CDR3 protein once. The sample records about 460,000 distinct CDR3 sequences, roughly 22% being singletons.

Input material: blood. The clonotype originates from a woman in her seventies with Graves' ophthalmopathy. This chain uses TRBV5-8 with TRBJ1-6; D unclear. CDR3 sequence reads: CASSFNSHGISPLHF. The CDR3 DNA sequence: TGTGCCAGCAGCTTTAACTCGCATGGAATTTCACCCCTCCACTTT.